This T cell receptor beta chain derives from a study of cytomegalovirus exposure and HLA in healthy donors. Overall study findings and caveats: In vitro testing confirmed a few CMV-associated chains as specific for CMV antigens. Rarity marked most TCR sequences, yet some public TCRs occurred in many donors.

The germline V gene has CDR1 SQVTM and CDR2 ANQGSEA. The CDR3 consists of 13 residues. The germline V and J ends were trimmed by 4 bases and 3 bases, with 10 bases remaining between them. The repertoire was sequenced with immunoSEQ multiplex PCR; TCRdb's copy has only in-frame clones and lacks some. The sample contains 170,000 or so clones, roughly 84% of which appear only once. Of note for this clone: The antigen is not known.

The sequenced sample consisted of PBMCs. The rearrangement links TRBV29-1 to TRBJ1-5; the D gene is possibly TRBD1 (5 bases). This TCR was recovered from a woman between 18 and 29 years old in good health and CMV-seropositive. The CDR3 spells CSVGRGVNQPQHF. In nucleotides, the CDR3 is TGCAGCGTTGGGCGGGGCGTCAATCAGCCCCAGCATTTT.